The clone carrying this TCR beta chain was observed many times. Hyperthyroidism patients, aged 18 to 65, were newly diagnosed, under 2 months' duration. Other autoimmune diseases, uncontrolled infections, pregnancy and lactation each led to patient exclusion. The sample is drawn from a study of Graves' ophthalmopathy and Graves' hyperthyroidism. The study amplified TCR beta CDR3 regions using RNA transcripts. Following a first-round RT-PCR that used HTBI primers, a second-round multiplex PCR was carried out. TCRdb re-derived calls from the multiplex PCR reads in MiXCR, one entry per CDR3 protein. The sample consists of just over 400,000 distinct CDR3 sequences, around a fifth of them appearing once. The V end lost 4 bases, the J end lost 5 bases, and 32 bases lay between the germline ends. In germline, CDR1 is MNHNY, CDR2 SVGAGI (reference sequence). The CDR3 consists of 20 residues.

The chain carries TRBV6-6 and TRBJ2-5, with D perhaps TRBD2 (6 bases). What was sequenced was peripheral blood. This clonotype was obtained from a woman aged 18 to 35 with stable Graves' hyperthyroidism. This CDR3 reads CASSFRVPGLTPSIRETQYF. CDR3 in DNA: TGTGCCAGCAGTTTTAGGGTACCGGGACTTACCCCTTCCATTCGGGAGACCCAGTACTTC.